This T cell receptor (beta chain) came from a study of blood T cell repertoires in COVID-19. The wider study: The United States, Italy and Spain were the sources of the acute and convalescent COVID-19 samples. In each case, the material was cDNA or gDNA derived from T cells, B-cell-depleted T cells, or PBMCs.

Original processing methods: Estimation of nucleated cell counts was performed using reference gene primer amplification. Measured with immunoSEQ multiplex PCR; TCRdb has only the in-frame clones, and not every one. The V and J calls and the clone size are those of that table, but D and trimming were determined from the DNA. This table has 70,000 to 80,000 clones, about 90% appearing once. J lost 3 bases, V lost 5 bases, and 10 bases had no gene match. This CDR3 has 15 amino acids. The V gene's germline CDR1 is SGHTA and CDR2 FQGNSA. This clonotype was obtained from a human donor in a cohort sampled during active COVID-19. The chain recombines TRBV7-2 with TRBJ2-7, with 7 bases aligning to TRBD1. The material sequenced was peripheral blood. The chain's CDR3 is CASSPQSTGHYEQYF. The CDR3 coding sequence is TGTGCCAGCAGCCCCCAATCGACAGGGCACTACGAGCAGTACTTC. The full variable domain, completed using reference TRBV7-2 and TRBJ2-7, is GAGVSQSPSNKVTEKGKDVELRCDPISGHTALYWYRQSLGQGLEFLIYFQGNSAPDKSGLPSDRFSAERTGGSVSTLTIQRTQQEDSAVYLCASSPQSTGHYEQYFGPGTRLTVT.